This T cell receptor (beta chain) appears in the sequencing data of a study of T-cell memory formation after mild COVID-19. Study overall: Largely, TCR clusters stayed within a single donor. Overall study findings and caveats: Day 15 to 85 contracting clones showed balanced CD4/CD8; later expanders leaned CD4+.

Germline V gives CDR1 SGHRS, CDR2 YFSETQ. This CDR3 has 12 amino acids. 5'RACE, which relied on constant-segment primers, yielded TCR alpha and TCR beta cDNA libraries carrying sample barcodes and UMIs. TCRdb recomputed calls from the 5' RACE reads with MiXCR, one row per CDR3 protein. In the table there are roughly 250,000 distinct CDR3 sequences, over 15% of which are singletons. This clonotype was picked up many times. The antigen remains unidentified. An end of the junction does not agree with germline; a read error may underlie this. The sample was PBMCs or a T cell subset sorted from them (not recorded which). The V call is TRBV5-1, the J call TRBJ1-1, with TRBD1 matching over 7 bases. This TCR came from a man younger than 30 who had mild COVID-19 (a few samples of this study predate the infection). Cell type and time point are not known. CDR3 amino acids: CASSPHNRGGIF. The CDR3 region has the DNA TGCGCCAGCAGCCCTCACAACAGGGGTGGAATCTTT.